The 10 T cell receptor beta chains below come from one sample, sequenced in a study of CD8 T cells in ankylosing spondylitis. Using its own MiXCR run on the 5' RACE reads, TCRdb lists one record per CDR3 protein. The data contain approximately 220,000 distinct CDR3 sequences, 20% to 30% of them singletons. The sequencing sample was made of blood, either unsorted or a sorted T cell fraction (not recorded which). Receptors were obtained from a male donor with ankylosing spondylitis or in good health (not recorded which).

This clonotype was seen many times. The chain is built from TRBV10-3 and TRBJ2-5; 7 nucleotides align to TRBD2. Germline loops: CDR1 ENHRY, CDR2 SYGVKD. This CDR3 has 12 amino acids. Trimming cost V 4 bases and J 4 bases; bases outside gene matches: 0. CDR3 sequence: CAISGGGETQYF. DNA for the CDR3: TGTGCCATCAGTGGGGGGGGAGAGACCCAGTACTTC.

This clonotype was counted once. The CDR3 nucleotides read TGTGCCAGCAGCGCCTACGGGACTAGCTACGAGCAGTACTTC. Translated: CASSAYGTSYEQYF. This sequence joins TRBV9 and TRBJ2-7; TRBD2 agrees at 8 bases. V lost 3 bases, J lost 3 bases, and 5 bases stayed unmatched. The CDR3 spans 14 residues. Germline V gene sequence: CDR1 SGDLS, CDR2 YYNGEE.

Many counts were recorded for this clonotype. V and J are TRBV4-1 and TRBJ1-2; 7 nucleotides agree with TRBD1. This CDR3 contains 15 residues. V lost 0 bases, J lost 4 bases, and 5 bases stayed unmatched. Germline CDR1 and CDR2: MGHRA and YSYEKL. CDR3: CASSQESSGGYGYTF. The CDR3 DNA reads TGCGCCAGCAGCCAAGAGTCCTCAGGGGGCTATGGCTACACCTTC.

The sample holds many counts of this clonotype. The J gene is TRBJ1-6, the V gene TRBV27; 9 positions agree with TRBD1. Germline CDR1 reads MNHEY; CDR2 reads SMNVEV (reference sequence). V shed 8 bases and J 10 bases; nucleotides not matched to a gene: 9. The CDR3 length is 14 residues. Here the CDR3 reads CASGGTGYVSPLHF. CDR3 nucleotides: TGTGCCAGCGGGGGGACAGGGTACGTCTCACCCCTCCACTTT.

Ten or more counts support this clonotype. The genes are TRBV7-8 and TRBJ2-5; 15 bases are shared with TRBD2. Germline CDR1 is SGHVS and CDR2 is FQNEAQ. The trim removed 8 bases at V and 0 bases at J, leaving 10 bases unmatched. This CDR3 is built from 18 residues. The DNA of the CDR3 is TGTGCCAGCTGGGGAGGACTAGCGGGAGGGCCGTACCAAGAGACCCAGTACTTC. This translates into CASWGGLAGGPYQETQYF.

A remark on this clonotype: The final CDR3 position lacks the conserved phenylalanine or tryptophan, pointing to a likely read error. This chain links TRBV7-6 with TRBJ2-1; 11 bases are shared with TRBD2. V lost 0 bases and J lost 4; bases outside the gene matches: 2. Germline CDR1 reads SGHVS; CDR2 reads FNYEAQ. This CDR3 comprises 16 residues. CDR3 in DNA: TGTGCCAGCAGCTTAGCCGGGACTAGCGGATACAATGAGCAGTTCCTC. Translating gives CASSLAGTSGYNEQFL.

There are many counts of this clonotype. This sequence joins TRBV2 and TRBJ2-7; TRBD1 might be the D (5 bases). Trimming removed 8 bases from V and 2 bases from J, with 10 bases in between. CDR3 size: 12 residues. Germline CDR1 SNHLY, CDR2 FYNNEI. The CDR3 DNA sequence: TGTGCCAGCGGCAGGGAAGCCTACGAGCAGTACTTC. Its translation is CASGREAYEQYF.

This clonotype has ten or more counts. The chain joins TRBV7-2 to TRBJ2-1; D call uncertain. Between the trimmed V and J ends, which lost 1 base and 8 bases, there was a span of 12 bases. CDR3 length equals 14 residues. Germline assignment: CDR1 SGHTA and CDR2 FQGNSA. The DNA for the CDR3 is TGTGCCAGCAGCTTAGACCCCCTTCAGGATGAGCAGTTCTTC. This gives the protein CASSLDPLQDEQFF.

Concerning this clonotype: This may be a read error: a much more frequent sequence differs by one nucleotide. This rearrangement joins TRBV6-1 to TRBJ1-5; 8 bases match TRBD1. Germline V lookup: CDR1 MNHNS, CDR2 SASEGT. The CDR3 contains 15 residues. CDR3 protein: CSTGGQGGSNQPQHF. The CDR3 bases are TGTTCCACTGGAGGACAGGGCGGAAGCAATCAGCCCCAGCATTTT.

This clonotype has ten or more counts. The rearrangement joins TRBV20-1 to TRBJ2-1; 9 nucleotides match TRBD2. V lost 5 bases and J lost 6; bases outside the gene matches: 5. The germline V gene encodes CDR1 DFQATT and CDR2 SNEGSKA (reference sequence). The CDR3 totals 13 residues. CDR3 nucleotides: TGCAGTGCTCCGAGCGGGAGGCGCAATGAGCAGTTCTTC. Its protein is CSAPSGRRNEQFF.